These 19 T cell receptor beta chains were sequenced from one sample in a study of beta chain features in type 1 diabetes. Study outcomes and limitations: All four CD4+ subsets from Type 1 diabetes patients carried moderately but significantly shorter TCRB CDR3s.

Since all of the isolated RNA was reverse transcribed, expressed TCRB transcripts were what got sequenced. Only in-frame clones appear in the TCRdb table, and some are missing; sequencing was by immunoSEQ multiplex PCR. The table records hundreds of thousands of clones, around an eighth of them present only once. These TCRs' antigens remain unknown. The sample taken for sequencing was naive CD4+ T cells from blood. The receptors here all came from a man between 18 and 29 years old with type 1 diabetes.

The chain employs TRBV6-5 and TRBJ2-7; 8 positions match TRBD2. The CDR3 spans 14 residues. V shed 6 bases, J shed 0 bases, and the junction held 4 bases outside the gene matches. Germline V gene lookup returns CDR1 MNHEY and CDR2 SVGAGI. This CDR3 is CASRATSGSYEQYF. The DNA for the CDR3 is TGTGCCAGCAGAGCTACTAGCGGCTCCTACGAGCAGTACTTC.

This clone was recorded a few times. The rearrangement uses TRBV7-2 and TRBJ2-1, with D possibly matching TRBD1 (5 bases). CDR1 is SGHTA and CDR2 is FQGNSA in the germline V gene. The V end lost 4 bases, the J end lost 13 bases, and 17 bases lay between the germline ends. CDR3 length: 13 amino acids. This CDR3 is CASSSGQGRVQFF. As DNA, the CDR3 is TGTGCCAGCAGCTCAGGCCAGGGTCGGGTTCAGTTCTTC.

This clone was observed a few times. The chain uses TRBV27 and TRBJ2-1; 8 bases map to TRBD1. This CDR3 spans 15 amino acids. V lost 3 bases to trimming and J lost 3 bases; unmatched junction nucleotides: 4. Germline lookup yields CDR1 MNHEY and CDR2 SMNVEV (reference sequence). The CDR3 loop is CASSFSGQGYNEQFF. CDR3 DNA: TGTGCCAGCAGTTTCTCCGGACAGGGCTACAATGAGCAGTTCTTC.

A few counts support this clone. The gene calls are TRBV5-1 and TRBJ2-5; D is uncertain. Trimming took off 0 bases at V and 2 bases at J, with 11 bases between the two ends. CDR3 length equals 15 residues. The germline V gene encodes CDR1 SGHRS and CDR2 YFSETQ. In DNA, the CDR3 is TGCGCCAGCAGCTTGGGTACGACGGATCAAGAGACCCAGTACTTC. Translated, it gives CASSLGTTDQETQYF.

The J gene is TRBJ1-3, the V gene TRBV7-2; D is uncertain. The CDR3 spans 14 residues. The germline V gene has CDR1 SGHTA and CDR2 FQGNSA. Deletions cut 4 bases from V and 3 bases from J, with 10 bases between. Written as DNA, the CDR3 is TGTGCCAGCAGCTCATCCCTGGGTGGAAACACCATATATTTT. It specifies CASSSSLGGNTIYF.

This clone has only a few counts. V and J are TRBV29-1 and TRBJ1-1; D not certain. Trimming shortened V by 5 bases and J by 0 bases, and 13 bases separated the two germline ends. CDR1 is SQVTM and CDR2 is ANQGSEA in the germline V gene. This CDR3 comprises 14 residues. CDR3 coding DNA: TGCAGCGTTAGCCCGAGTTCAGTGAACACTGAAGCTTTCTTT. Its protein product is CSVSPSSVNTEAFF.

This rearrangement joins TRBV28 to TRBJ2-5, with 8 bases identical to TRBD2. Germline values: CDR1 MDHEN, CDR2 SYDVKM. This CDR3 has 16 amino acids. The J segment lost 5 bases and the V segment lost 5 bases, leaving 13 bases of the junction unmatched. CDR3 loop: CASSTRLALWAETQYF. The DNA for the CDR3 is TGTGCCAGCAGTACCCGACTAGCGCTCTGGGCGGAGACCCAGTACTTC.

Regarding this clone: At one end the junction does not follow the germline gene, possibly because of a read error. The rearrangement uses TRBV7-7 and TRBJ1-3; the D is unclear. The CDR3 consists of 14 residues. Germline-derived CDR1 and CDR2 are SSHAT and FNYEAQ (reference sequence). CDR3 region: CASSFSTDRNTIYF. In DNA, the CDR3 is TGTGCTAGCAGCTTTAGTACGGATAGAAACACCATATATTTT.

This chain connects TRBV5-6 to TRBJ1-5, with D possibly matching TRBD1 (5 bases). There are 15 residues in the CDR3. Trimming took off 5 bases at V and 0 bases at J, with 12 bases between the two ends. Germline V gene sequence: CDR1 SGHDT, CDR2 YYEEEE. The CDR3 loop reads CASSSAGNSNQPQHF. The CDR3 nucleotides are TGTGCCAGCAGTTCCGCAGGGAATAGCAATCAGCCCCAGCATTTT.

The V and J genes are TRBV18 and TRBJ1-3, with D tentatively TRBD1 (5 bases). V was pared by 6 bases and J by 6 bases, with 12 bases between. The V gene's germline CDR1 is KGHSH and CDR2 LQKENI. This CDR3 is 13 amino acids long. CDR3 sequence: CASSLGTQNTIYF. The CDR3 DNA reads as TGTGCCAGCTCCCTCGGGACCCAAAACACCATATATTTT.

This chain joins TRBV28 and TRBJ2-7; 10 bases align to TRBD1. CDR1 is MDHEN, CDR2 SYDVKM, per germline. The trim removed 8 bases at V and 3 bases at J, leaving 7 bases unmatched. The CDR3 sequence is 14 residues long. The CDR3: CASVGTGENYEQYF. The CDR3 bases are TGTGCCAGCGTAGGGACAGGGGAAAACTACGAGCAGTACTTC.

With regard to this clone: Distinct nucleotide sequences in the sample also encode this CDR3. The CDR3 spells CASSVNTEAFF. As DNA, the CDR3 is TGTGCCAGCAGCGTCAACACTGAAGCTTTCTTT. V is TRBV2 and J is TRBJ1-1; D is undetermined. This CDR3 comprises 11 residues. Germline CDR1 and CDR2: SNHLY and FYNNEI. V was trimmed by 6 bases and J by 2 bases, leaving 4 bases between them.

This rearrangement joins TRBV9 to TRBJ2-1; no firm D call. The CDR3 has 15 residues. The V gene's germline CDR1 is SGDLS and CDR2 YYNGEE. Trimming removed 3 bases at V and 0 bases at J, with 10 bases between. The CDR3 loop is CASSASDGSYNEQFF. The CDR3 DNA follows: TGTGCCAGCAGCGCCTCGGACGGCTCCTACAATGAGCAGTTCTTC. Full variable domain (rest looked up from reference TRBV9 and TRBJ2-1): DSGVTQTPKHLITATGQRVTLRCSPRSGDLSVYWYQQSLDQGLQFLIQYYNGEERAKGNILERFSAQQFPDLHSELNLSSLELGDSALYFCASSASDGSYNEQFFGPGTRLTVL.

The V gene is TRBV2, the J gene TRBJ2-3; D perhaps matches TRBD1 (6 bases). V lost 7 bases and J lost 2, with 13 bases in between. This CDR3 comprises 14 residues. Germline lookup yields CDR1 SNHLY and CDR2 FYNNEI. Written as DNA, the CDR3 is TGTGCCAGCACCACACAGGGCCCCACAGATACGCAGTATTTT. Translated: CASTTQGPTDTQYF.

In this sample, this clone turned up a few times. This sequence joins TRBV7-6 and TRBJ1-1; D remains ambiguous. Trimming stripped 5 bases from V and 8 bases from J, with 9 bases between. The CDR3 covers 11 residues. In germline, CDR1 is SGHVS, CDR2 FNYEAQ. The CDR3 is CASSPLTEAFF. The CDR3 DNA reads TGTGCCAGCAGCCCACTAACAGAAGCTTTCTTT.

The rearrangement uses TRBV11-3 and TRBJ1-1; D remains ambiguous. This CDR3 contains 14 residues. V was trimmed by 4 bases and J by 0 bases, leaving 9 bases between them. Germline CDR1 reads SGHNT; CDR2 reads YENEEA. CDR3 in amino acids: CASSSDGMNTEAFF. CDR3 nucleotides: TGTGCCAGCAGCTCGGACGGAATGAACACTGAAGCTTTCTTT. The full variable domain, with the rest looked up from reference TRBV11-3 and TRBJ1-1, is EAGVVQSPRYKIIEKKQPVAFWCNPISGHNTLYWYLQNLGQGPELLIRYENEEAVDDSQLPKDRFSAERLKGVDSTLKIQPAELGDSAVYLCASSSDGMNTEAFFGQGTRLTVV.

This chain links TRBV18 with TRBJ2-7; TRBD2 agrees at 12 bases. Trimming at V came to 1 base and at J to 2 bases, leaving 0 bases not matched to a gene. In germline, CDR1 is KGHSH, CDR2 LQKENI. This CDR3 spans 15 amino acids. The CDR3 region has the DNA TGTGCCAGCTCACCACGGACTAGCGGGGCCTACGAGCAGTACTTC. This translates into CASSPRTSGAYEQYF. The variable domain in full, completed from reference TRBV18 and TRBJ2-7, reads NAGVMQNPRHLVRRRGQEARLRCSPMKGHSHVYWYRQLPEEGLKFMVYLQKENIIDESGMPKERFSAEFPKEGPSILRIQQVVRGDSAAYFCASSPRTSGAYEQYFGPGTRLTVT.

This chain links TRBV7-3 with TRBJ2-3; D is undetermined. CDR1 is SGHTA, CDR2 FQGTGA, per germline. The CDR3 length is 13 residues. V gave up 2 bases and J gave up 4 bases, with 7 bases separating them. The CDR3 DNA sequence: TGTGCCAGCAGCTTAGTGACATCAGATACGCAGTATTTT. Encoded protein: CASSLVTSDTQYF.

The chain joins TRBV20-1 to TRBJ2-1; TRBD1 agrees at 7 bases. V was pared by 7 bases and J by 9 bases, with 6 bases of the junction left unmatched. Germline loops: CDR1 DFQATT, CDR2 SNEGSKA (reference sequence). This CDR3 comprises 11 residues. CDR3 bases: TGCAGTGTAGGGGGCAGGACTGAGCAGTTCTTC. Amino acid sequence: CSVGGRTEQFF.